A single sample is the source of the 21 T cell receptor beta chains below, sequenced in a study of blood T cell repertoires in COVID-19. Generated by immunoSEQ multiplex PCR, the TCRdb table keeps only in-frame clones and is missing some. This sample yields roughly 110,000 clones, of which about 93% are seen a single time; under 1.5% belongs to the top ten. Sequencing was carried out using peripheral blood. These receptors all come from a woman in her thirties with acute or convalescent COVID-19.

The V and J genes are TRBV30 and TRBJ1-1, with D maybe TRBD1 (6 bases). The CDR3 is 11 amino acids. CDR1 and CDR2 from the germline V gene are GTSNPN and SVGIG (reference sequence). V lost 2 bases and J lost 5, with 6 bases in between. The CDR3 sequence: CAWSRGTEAFF. CDR3 DNA sequence: TGTGCCTGGAGTAGGGGGACTGAAGCTTTCTTT.

The chain is built from TRBV7-2 and TRBJ2-1; 9 bases fit TRBD2. From germline, CDR1 is SGHTA and CDR2 FQGNSA. CDR3 length equals 16 residues. Unmatched junction bases numbered 10, after V lost 5 bases and J lost 5 bases. The CDR3 is CASSPGTSPSDNEQFF. DNA for the CDR3: TGTGCCAGCAGCCCAGGGACTAGCCCATCCGACAATGAGCAGTTCTTC.

The chain recombines TRBV6-5 with TRBJ1-1; TRBD1 might be the D (6 bases). CDR3 length equals 12 residues. With 10 bases removed from V and 3 bases from J, the gap between germline ends came to 12 bases. Germline-derived CDR1 and CDR2 are MNHEY and SVGAGI. This chain's CDR3 is CATRQEYTEAFF. DNA of the CDR3: TGTGCCACACGACAGGAGTACACTGAAGCTTTCTTT.

The chain is built from TRBV6-4 and TRBJ2-3; D is undetermined. This CDR3 comprises 14 residues. V dropped 3 bases and J dropped 0 bases, with 7 bases sitting between them. Germline V CDR1 and CDR2: MRHNA, SNTAGT. CDR3 loop: CASSERGSTDTQYF. The DNA of the CDR3 is TGTGCCAGCAGTGAACGAGGTAGCACAGATACGCAGTATTTT.

This clone showed up just once. The chain has TRBV4-3 and TRBJ1-5; the match to TRBD1 covers 11 bases. The CDR3 loop spans 18 amino acids. Germline CDR1 LGHNA, CDR2 YSLEER. Unmatched junction bases numbered 8, after V lost 4 bases and J lost 0 bases. Here the CDR3 reads CASSPGTGGTYSNQPQHF. The CDR3 nucleotides are TGCGCCAGCAGCCCAGGGACAGGGGGAACTTATAGCAATCAGCCCCAGCATTTT.

CDR3 nucleotide sequence: TGTGCCAGCAGCCAAGATCAATGGCTTAGCGGGAGGGCCAGCACAGATACGCAGTATTTT. Translation: CASSQDQWLSGRASTDTQYF. V gene TRBV4-2 combines with J gene TRBJ2-3; 11 bases are a match to TRBD2. This CDR3 spans 20 amino acids. The V gene's germline CDR1 is LGHNA and CDR2 YNFKEQ. J lost 0 bases, V lost 0 bases, and 11 bases had no gene match.

The chain has TRBV11-2 and TRBJ2-7, with D perhaps matching TRBD2 (6 bases). V dropped 4 bases and J dropped 3 bases, with 16 bases sitting between them. The CDR3 consists of 15 residues. Looked up from germline, CDR1 is SGHAT and CDR2 is FQNNGV. CDR3 DNA: TGTGCCAGCAGCTATTCGGCTAGCGACTACTACGAGCAGTACTTC. Protein: CASSYSASDYYEQYF. Full variable domain (rest looked up from reference TRBV11-2 and TRBJ2-7): EAGVAQSPRYKIIEKRQSVAFWCNPISGHATLYWYQQILGQGPKLLIQFQNNGVVDDSQLPKDRFSAERLKGVDSTLKIQPAKLEDSAVYLCASSYSASDYYEQYFGPGTRLTVT.

This clone appeared a single time. This rearrangement joins TRBV30 to TRBJ1-3, with TRBD1 as a possible D gene (6 bases). The CDR3 extends over 15 amino acids. In germline, CDR1 is GTSNPN, CDR2 SVGIG (reference sequence). Trimming removed 7 bases from V and 0 bases from J, with 16 bases in between. CDR3 sequence reads: CAFRGGTSSGNTIYF. The CDR3 DNA reads as TGTGCCTTCAGGGGCGGAACAAGCTCTGGAAACACCATATATTTT.

This rearrangement joins TRBV21-1 to TRBJ2-7; TRBD1 reflects the table's D call only, with no check against the DNA. TRBV21-1 is marked as a pseudogene. The CDR3 sequence is 19 residues long. The CDR3 sequence: CASSFREDRVSSCLYEQYF. The CDR3 DNA follows: TGTGCCAGCAGCTTCCGGGAGGACAGGGTGTCGTCTTGTCTCTACGAGCAGTACTTC.

The gene calls are TRBV9 and TRBJ1-1, with D perhaps matching TRBD1 (6 bases). The ends were cut back, 0 bases at V and 10 bases at J, with 16 bases in the middle. Germline loops: CDR1 SGDLS, CDR2 YYNGEE. This CDR3 comprises 14 residues. The CDR3 bases are TGTGCCAGCAGCGTAGTCGAGACAGGCGGGAGAGCTTTCTTT. As protein: CASSVVETGGRAFF.

V gene TRBV19 combines with J gene TRBJ2-1, with TRBD1 matching 8 bases. The CDR3 sequence is 13 residues long. Per germline, CDR1 LNHDA and CDR2 SQIVND (reference sequence). V dropped 8 bases and J dropped 8; count of bases not matched to a gene: 8. This CDR3 reads CASRTGHGDEQFF. Written as DNA, the CDR3 is TGTGCCAGTCGGACAGGGCATGGCGATGAGCAGTTCTTC.

This clone was observed once. This chain links TRBV10-3 with TRBJ1-2, with D hard to call. CDR3 length equals 13 residues. The V gene's germline CDR1 is ENHRY and CDR2 SYGVKD. V dropped 7 bases and J dropped 4 bases, with 13 bases sitting between them. The CDR3 loop is CAIKEGEGYGYTF. The DNA for the CDR3 is TGTGCCATCAAAGAGGGAGAGGGCTATGGCTACACCTTC.

The J gene is TRBJ1-6, the V gene TRBV4-3, with 7 bases lining up with TRBD1. The trim removed 0 bases at V and 7 bases at J, leaving 3 bases unmatched. Germline-derived CDR1 and CDR2 are LGHNA and YSLEER. The CDR3 contains 15 residues. CDR3 DNA sequence: TGCGCCAGCAGCCAAGAAAACAGGGGAAATTCACCCCTCCACTTT. Residues: CASSQENRGNSPLHF.

V and J are TRBV7-9 and TRBJ1-1; D not resolved. Trimming stripped 5 bases from V and 11 bases from J, with 15 bases between. The CDR3 runs 12 residues. Per germline, CDR1 SEHNR and CDR2 FQNEAQ (reference sequence). CDR3 loop: CASSPRDVIAFF. CDR3 DNA sequence: TGTGCCAGCAGCCCCCGGGATGTGATTGCTTTCTTT.

The V and J genes are TRBV25-1 and TRBJ1-3; no clear D. Trimming took 6 bases from V and 1 from J, leaving 4 bases between them. This CDR3 region has 12 residues. Germline V CDR1 and CDR2: MGHDK, SYGVNS. CDR3 DNA: TGTGCCAGCAGCACTTCTGGAAACACCATATATTTT. Residues: CASSTSGNTIYF.

The chain joins TRBV3-1 (or the pseudogene TRBV3-2) to TRBJ1-2, with D possibly matching TRBD1 (6 bases). V was trimmed by 4 bases and J by 4 bases, leaving 10 bases between them. Germline CDR1 and CDR2: LGHDT and YNNKEL (reference sequence). The CDR3 runs 13 residues. CDR3 nucleotides: TGTGCCAGCAGCCGAGGGGGATCCTATGGCTACACCTTC. Amino acids: CASSRGGSYGYTF.

This chain joins TRBV10-3 and TRBJ2-3; 7 bases are a match to TRBD2. The germline CDR1 and CDR2 sequences are ENHRY and SYGVKD. The V segment lost 11 bases and the J segment 5 bases; nucleotides outside the gene matches: 10. The CDR3 has 13 amino acids. The CDR3 sequence is CASRLAEVDTQYF. The CDR3 coding sequence is TGTGCCTCCAGGCTAGCGGAAGTAGATACGCAGTATTTT.

The chain uses TRBV9 and TRBJ1-6; no firm D call. The ends were cut back, 3 bases at V and 7 bases at J, with 8 bases in the middle. CDR3 length: 13 residues. Looked up from germline, CDR1 is SGDLS and CDR2 is YYNGEE. The CDR3 loop reads CASSGAVNSPLHF. As DNA, the CDR3 is TGTGCCAGCAGCGGGGCAGTGAATTCACCCCTCCACTTT.

The chain links TRBV5-1 to TRBJ2-3; TRBD1 is a possible D gene (6 bases). The CDR3 covers 14 residues. Trimming removed 1 base from V and 3 bases from J, with 9 bases in between. CDR1 and CDR2 (germline): SGHRS, YFSETQ. CDR3 coding DNA: TGCGCCAGCAGCTTGTATCAGGGGACAGATACGCAGTATTTT. Protein product: CASSLYQGTDTQYF.

V gene TRBV27 combines with J gene TRBJ2-1, with 8 bases lining up with TRBD1. The CDR3 spans 14 residues. The J segment lost 3 bases and the V segment lost 5 bases, leaving 3 bases of the junction unmatched. The germline V gene has CDR1 MNHEY and CDR2 SMNVEV (reference sequence). CDR3 coding DNA: TGTGCCAGCAGTGACAGGGGAAACTACAATGAGCAGTTCTTC. Residues: CASSDRGNYNEQFF.

The chain carries TRBV6-2 or TRBV6-3 and TRBJ2-6; 7 nucleotides line up with TRBD2. The CDR3 is 18 residues long. V lost 4 bases and J lost 4; bases outside the gene matches: 13. From germline, CDR1 is MNHEY and CDR2 SVGEGT. CDR3 coding DNA: TGTGCCAGCAGTTCTCGACTAGCTCCGGCACCCGGGGCCAACGTCCTGACTTTC. Protein product: CASSSRLAPAPGANVLTF.